The text below deals with one T cell receptor (beta chain). This clone occurred once. No antigen is known for it. One base away there is no much larger clone; base qualities are not given. The data derive from a study of blood T cell repertoires in COVID-19 (dated by TCRdb to 2020 to 2021). Regarding the complete study: Samples from collaborators originated in the United States, Italy and Spain and spanned both the acute and convalescent phases of COVID-19. The prospective study material was composed of cDNA or gDNA derived from T cells, B-cell-depleted T cells, or PBMCs. The dataset comprised deeply sampled blood TCRbeta repertoires from subjects exposed to, actively infected with, or recovered from COVID-19. A freely available public database, intended as a resource for researchers studying the immune response to SARS-CoV-2, is where the repertoires were released. The samples were drawn from two sources: the first 160 participants of the ongoing ImmuneRACE study, and about 1,300 subjects contributed by 6 global collaborators. Sample metadata almost always included a de-identified subject ID, COVID-19 status, age in years and sex. Where available, HLA class I and class II types were obtained from metadata supplied by the sample provider rather than from assay-based typing. What the authors observed across the whole study: The quantity of clinical and demographic metadata differed by source and by participant and was supplied without curation.

CDR1 and CDR2 are drawn from the germline V gene: MGHRA, YSYEKL. The CDR3 covers 15 residues, taking in both the cysteine and the phenylalanine. The entry retains the CDR3 DNA only, 45 bases that are in frame from base 1. The V and J ends are trimmed by 4 bases and 0 bases, leaving 13 bases between them. The collaborating institutions used their own protocols to collect whole blood in K2EDTA tubes. For TCRbeta analysis, collaborators shipped samples as frozen whole blood, isolated PBMCs, or DNA extracted from either of those sample types. TCRbeta CDR3 regions were amplified from genomic DNA using the immunoSEQ Assay, a bias-controlled multiplex PCR. The source study handled its data this way. The number of nucleated cells in each sample was estimated from the amplification of reference gene primers within the assay. To quantify the absolute abundance of each unique TCRbeta CDR3 rearrangement, sequence reads were collapsed and filtered. For each sample, productive Simpson clonality was calculated as the square root of Simpson's diversity index over productive rearrangements. TCRdb holds this immuneACCESS table with in-frame rearrangements only. Some clones are missing; in checked studies, unresolved V genes explain under half, and the rest has no known cause. V and J calls and clone size are those listed in that table; D and trimming were worked out from the DNA. This sample has about 99,000 clones in its table, and 91% of those were observed once. The ten largest make up approximately 5.6% of the sample.

The sequencing input was peripheral blood. This receptor was obtained from a human donor in a cohort sampled during active COVID-19. Recombination linked TRBV4-1 to TRBJ2-7, with a tentative D gene TRBD2 over 6 matching bases. The nucleotide sequence is TGCGCCAGCAGCCCGGGGAGGTATGGCTCCTACGAGCAGTACTTC. It translates as CASSPGRYGSYEQYF.